The clone carrying this TCR beta chain turned up a few times. The sample contains more than one DNA sequence encoding this CDR3. Clones were sequenced by immunoSEQ multiplex PCR, and TCRdb holds only the in-frame ones, with some missing. This table holds tens of thousands of clones, around four fifths found once. The CDR3 consists of 11 residues. J gave up 5 bases and V 5 bases, and 3 bases lay outside the gene matches. Germline V CDR1 and CDR2: DFQATT, SNEGSKA (reference sequence). The record originates from a study of blood T cell repertoires in COVID-19. Study-level background: Sample material is recorded as cDNA or gDNA derived from T cells, B-cell-depleted T cells, or PBMCs.

The specimen sequenced was peripheral blood. The rearrangement links TRBV20-1 to TRBJ2-7; 7 bases line up with TRBD2. The sequence derives from a human donor in a cohort sampled during active COVID-19. The CDR3 DNA reads as TGCAGTGCTCGTAGCGGGCACGAGCAGTACTTC. It yields the protein CSARSGHEQYF.